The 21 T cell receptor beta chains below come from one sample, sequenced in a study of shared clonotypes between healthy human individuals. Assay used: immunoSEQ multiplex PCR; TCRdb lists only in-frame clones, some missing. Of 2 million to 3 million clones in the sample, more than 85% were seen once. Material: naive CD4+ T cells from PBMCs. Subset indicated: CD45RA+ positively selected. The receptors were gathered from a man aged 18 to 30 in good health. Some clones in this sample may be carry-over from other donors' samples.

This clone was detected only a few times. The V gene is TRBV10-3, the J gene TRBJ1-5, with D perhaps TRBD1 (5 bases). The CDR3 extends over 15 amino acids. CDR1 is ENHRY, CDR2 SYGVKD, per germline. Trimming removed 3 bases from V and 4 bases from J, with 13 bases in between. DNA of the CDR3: TGTGCCATCAGTGATTGGGAGGGGCTTAATCAGCCCCAGCATTTT. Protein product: CAISDWEGLNQPQHF.

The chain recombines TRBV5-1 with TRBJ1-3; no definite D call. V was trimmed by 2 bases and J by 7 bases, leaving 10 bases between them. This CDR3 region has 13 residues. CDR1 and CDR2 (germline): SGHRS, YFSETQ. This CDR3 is CASSLTPGNTIYF. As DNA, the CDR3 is TGCGCCAGCAGCTTAACCCCGGGGAACACCATATATTTT.

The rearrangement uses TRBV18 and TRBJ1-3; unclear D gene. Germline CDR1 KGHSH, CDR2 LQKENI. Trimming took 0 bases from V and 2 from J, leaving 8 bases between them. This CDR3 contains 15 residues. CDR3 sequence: CASSPPTAAGNTIYF. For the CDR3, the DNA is TGTGCCAGCTCACCACCAACGGCTGCTGGAAACACCATATATTTT. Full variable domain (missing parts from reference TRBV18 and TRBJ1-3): NAGVMQNPRHLVRRRGQEARLRCSPMKGHSHVYWYRQLPEEGLKFMVYLQKENIIDESGMPKERFSAEFPKEGPSILRIQQVVRGDSAAYFCASSPPTAAGNTIYFGEGSWLTVV.

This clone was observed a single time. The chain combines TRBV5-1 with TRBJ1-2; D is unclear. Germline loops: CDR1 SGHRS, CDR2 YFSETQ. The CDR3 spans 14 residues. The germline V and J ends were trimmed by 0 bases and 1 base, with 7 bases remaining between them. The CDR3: CASSLVVDNYGYTF. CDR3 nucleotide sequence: TGCGCCAGCAGCTTGGTTGTGGATAACTATGGCTACACCTTC.

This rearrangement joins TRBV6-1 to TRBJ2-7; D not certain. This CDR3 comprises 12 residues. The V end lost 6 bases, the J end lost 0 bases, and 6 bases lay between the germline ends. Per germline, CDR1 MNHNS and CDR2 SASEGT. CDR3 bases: TGTGCCAGCAGGGGGTACTCCTACGAGCAGTACTTC. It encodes CASRGYSYEQYF.

The CDR3 loop reads CASSLEATANSNQPQHF. DNA for the CDR3: TGTGCCAGCAGCCTTGAGGCGACAGCTAATAGCAATCAGCCCCAGCATTTT. This rearrangement joins TRBV2 to TRBJ1-5; D perhaps matches TRBD1 (5 bases). Germline V CDR1 and CDR2: SNHLY, FYNNEI. V was trimmed by 6 bases and J by 0 bases, leaving 18 bases between them. This CDR3 has 17 residues.

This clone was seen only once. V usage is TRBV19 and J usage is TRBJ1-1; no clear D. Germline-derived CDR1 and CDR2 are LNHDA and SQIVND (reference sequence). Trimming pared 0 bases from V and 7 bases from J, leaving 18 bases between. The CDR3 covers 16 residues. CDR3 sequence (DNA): TGTGCCAGTAGTATAGAAACCCGCAAGCTGCGGGTTGAAGCTTTCTTT. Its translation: CASSIETRKLRVEAFF.

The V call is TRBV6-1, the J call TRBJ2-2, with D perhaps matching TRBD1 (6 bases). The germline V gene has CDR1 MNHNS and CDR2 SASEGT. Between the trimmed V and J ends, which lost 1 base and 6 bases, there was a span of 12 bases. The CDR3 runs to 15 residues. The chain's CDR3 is CASSEVWGRPGELFF. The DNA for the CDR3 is TGTGCCAGCAGTGAAGTATGGGGGCGCCCCGGGGAGCTGTTTTTT.

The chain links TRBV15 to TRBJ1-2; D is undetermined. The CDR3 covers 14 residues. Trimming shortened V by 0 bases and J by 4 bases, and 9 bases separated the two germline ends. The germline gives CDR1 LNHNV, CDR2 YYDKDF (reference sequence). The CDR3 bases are TGTGCCACCAGCAGAGAGGTCGGAAGCTATGGCTACACCTTC. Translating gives CATSREVGSYGYTF.

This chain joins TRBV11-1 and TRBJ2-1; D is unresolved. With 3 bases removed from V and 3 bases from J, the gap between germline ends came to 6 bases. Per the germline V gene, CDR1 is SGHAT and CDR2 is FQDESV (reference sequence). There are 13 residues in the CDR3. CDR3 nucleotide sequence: TGTGCCAGCAGCTTCGAATACTACAATGAGCAGTTCTTC. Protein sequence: CASSFEYYNEQFF.

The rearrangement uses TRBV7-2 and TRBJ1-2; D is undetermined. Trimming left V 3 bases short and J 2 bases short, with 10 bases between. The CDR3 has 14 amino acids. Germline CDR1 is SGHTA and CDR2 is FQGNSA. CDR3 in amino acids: CASSLLGRNYGYTF. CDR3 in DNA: TGTGCCAGCAGCTTGCTTGGCAGAAACTATGGCTACACCTTC. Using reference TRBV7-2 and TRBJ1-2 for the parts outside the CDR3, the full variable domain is GAGVSQSPSNKVTEKGKDVELRCDPISGHTALYWYRQSLGQGLEFLIYFQGNSAPDKSGLPSDRFSAERTGGSVSTLTIQRTQQEDSAVYLCASSLLGRNYGYTFGSGTRLTVV.

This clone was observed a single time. Here the CDR3 reads CASSPGTDRYNEQFF. The CDR3 nucleotides read TGTGCCAGCAGCCCTGGGACAGATCGCTACAATGAGCAGTTCTTC. V and J are TRBV7-3 and TRBJ2-1; 7 bases align to TRBD1. This CDR3 has 15 amino acids. The germline CDR1 and CDR2 sequences are SGHTA and FQGTGA. Germline trimming cut 5 bases from V and 3 bases from J; bases unmatched to any gene: 7.

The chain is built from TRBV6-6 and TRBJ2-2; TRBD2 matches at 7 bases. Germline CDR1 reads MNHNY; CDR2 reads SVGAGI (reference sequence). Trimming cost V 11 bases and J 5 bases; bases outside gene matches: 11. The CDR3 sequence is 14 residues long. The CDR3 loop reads CAVREGSGTGELFF. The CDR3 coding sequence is TGTGCCGTTAGGGAGGGCTCAGGGACCGGGGAGCTGTTTTTT.

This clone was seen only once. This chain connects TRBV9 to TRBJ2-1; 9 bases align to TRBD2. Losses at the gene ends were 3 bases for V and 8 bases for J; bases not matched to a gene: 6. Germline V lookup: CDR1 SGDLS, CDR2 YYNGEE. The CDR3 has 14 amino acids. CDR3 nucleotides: TGTGCCAGCAGCGCGGGGACTAGCTCCCATGAGCAGTTCTTC. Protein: CASSAGTSSHEQFF.

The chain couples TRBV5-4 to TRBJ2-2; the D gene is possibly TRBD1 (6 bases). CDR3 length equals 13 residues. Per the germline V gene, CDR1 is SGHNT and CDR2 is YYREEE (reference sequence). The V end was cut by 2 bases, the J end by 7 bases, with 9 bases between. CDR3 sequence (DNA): TGTGCCAGCAGCTTAGGGGGTTTCGGGGAGCTGTTTTTT. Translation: CASSLGGFGELFF. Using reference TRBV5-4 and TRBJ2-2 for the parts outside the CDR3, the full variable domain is ETGVTQSPTHLIKTRGQQVTLRCSSQSGHNTVSWYQQALGQGPQFIFQYYREEENGRGNFPPRFSGLQFPNYSSELNVNALELDDSALYLCASSLGGFGELFFGEGSRLTVL.

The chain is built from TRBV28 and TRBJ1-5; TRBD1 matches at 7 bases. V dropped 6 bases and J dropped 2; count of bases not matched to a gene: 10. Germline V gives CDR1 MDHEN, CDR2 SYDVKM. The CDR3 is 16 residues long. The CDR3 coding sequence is TGTGCCAGCAGACCCAGACAGGGCTCGGGCAATCAGCCCCAGCATTTT. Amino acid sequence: CASRPRQGSGNQPQHF.

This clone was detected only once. The DNA of the CDR3 is TGCGCCAGCAGCTTGGGGCGACTAGCGGGAGCATGGAATGAGCAGTTCTTC. Translating gives CASSLGRLAGAWNEQFF. The V and J genes are TRBV5-1 and TRBJ2-1, with 12 nucleotides matching TRBD2. Germline CDR1 SGHRS, CDR2 YFSETQ. The J segment lost 7 bases and the V segment lost 0 bases, leaving 8 bases of the junction unmatched. The CDR3 sequence is 17 residues long.

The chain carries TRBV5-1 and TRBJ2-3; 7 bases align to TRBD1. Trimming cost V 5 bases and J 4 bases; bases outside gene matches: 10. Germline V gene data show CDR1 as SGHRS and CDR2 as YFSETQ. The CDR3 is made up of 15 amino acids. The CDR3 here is CASSHMSQGADTQYF. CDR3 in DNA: TGCGCCAGCAGTCACATGTCTCAGGGGGCAGATACGCAGTATTTT.

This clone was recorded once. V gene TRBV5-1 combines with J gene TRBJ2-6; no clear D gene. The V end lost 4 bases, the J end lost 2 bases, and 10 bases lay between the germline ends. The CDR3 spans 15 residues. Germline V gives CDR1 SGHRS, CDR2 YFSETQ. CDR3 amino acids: CASSISRTGANVLTF. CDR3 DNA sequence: TGCGCCAGCAGCATTTCCCGGACTGGGGCCAACGTCCTGACTTTC.

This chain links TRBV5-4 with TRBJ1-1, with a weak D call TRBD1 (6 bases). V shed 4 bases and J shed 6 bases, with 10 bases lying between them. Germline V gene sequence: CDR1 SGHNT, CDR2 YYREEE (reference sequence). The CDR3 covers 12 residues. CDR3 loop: CASSPQGSEAFF. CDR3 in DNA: TGTGCCAGCAGCCCACAGGGATCTGAAGCTTTCTTT.

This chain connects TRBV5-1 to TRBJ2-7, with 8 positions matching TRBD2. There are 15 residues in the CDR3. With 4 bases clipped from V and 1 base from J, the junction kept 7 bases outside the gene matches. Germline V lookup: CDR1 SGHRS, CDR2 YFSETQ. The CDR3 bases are TGCGCCAGCAGCGGGTGGGCTAGCGGGTCCTACGAGCAGTACTTC. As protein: CASSGWASGSYEQYF.